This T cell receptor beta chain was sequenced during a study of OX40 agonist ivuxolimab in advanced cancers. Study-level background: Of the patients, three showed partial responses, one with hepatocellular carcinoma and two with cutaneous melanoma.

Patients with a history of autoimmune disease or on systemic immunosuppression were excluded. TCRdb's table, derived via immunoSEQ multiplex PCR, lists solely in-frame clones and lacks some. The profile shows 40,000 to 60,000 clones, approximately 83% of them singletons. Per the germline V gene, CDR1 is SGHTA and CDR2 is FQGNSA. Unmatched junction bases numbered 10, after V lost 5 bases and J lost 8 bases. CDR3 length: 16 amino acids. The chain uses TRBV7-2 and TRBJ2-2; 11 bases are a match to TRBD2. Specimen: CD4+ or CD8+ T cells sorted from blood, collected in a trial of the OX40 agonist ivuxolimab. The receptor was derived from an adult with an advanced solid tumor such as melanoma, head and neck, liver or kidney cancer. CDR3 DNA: TGTGCCAGCAGCACGCTAGCGGGGGGAGGGTTAGGGGAGCTGTTTTTT. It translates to CASSTLAGGGLGELFF.